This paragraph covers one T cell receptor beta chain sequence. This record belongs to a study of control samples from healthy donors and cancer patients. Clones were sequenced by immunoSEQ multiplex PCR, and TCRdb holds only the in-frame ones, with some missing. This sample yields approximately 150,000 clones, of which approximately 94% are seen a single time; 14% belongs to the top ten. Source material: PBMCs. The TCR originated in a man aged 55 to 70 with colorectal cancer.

The CDR3 bases are TGCGCCAGTACTCCTGGCCCAAATGAAAAACTGTTTTTT. It translates to CASTPGPNEKLFF. V usage is TRBV5-1 and J usage is TRBJ1-4; no clear D. CDR1 and CDR2 (germline): SGHRS, YFSETQ. Trimming cost V 8 bases and J 5 bases, with 13 bases left between them. This CDR3 has 13 amino acids. Combining the CDR3 with reference TRBV5-1 and TRBJ1-4 gives the whole variable domain KAGVTQTPRYLIKTRGQQVTLSCSPISGHRSVSWYQQTPGQGLQFLFEYFSETQRNKGNFPGRFSGRQFSNSRSEMNVSTLELGDSALYLCASTPGPNEKLFFGSGTQLSVL.